This T cell receptor beta chain came from a study of T cell responses to AZD1222 COVID-19 vaccine. Comment on this clone: What it binds is not known.

Using immunoSEQ multiplex PCR, the repertoire was profiled, and TCRdb retains in-frame clones only, with some absent. The sample shows around 120,000 clones, approximately 89% of them seen only once. Study findings and constraints: Spike-wide coverage was observed for vaccine-associated CD4 TCRs, with dominant responses at 160-218 and 743-854. The number of AZD1222 recipients seropositive at baseline was only five or six.

This sequence was found in an adult in good health. The sequencing here drew on peripheral blood, taken on day 0 of AZD1222 vaccination.

CDR3 nucleotides: TGTGCCAGCAGCTTAGTCGAGGGCGGGGTTTACGAGCAGTACTTC. This codes for CASSLVEGGVYEQYF. The chain recombines TRBV7-9 with TRBJ2-7; maybe TRBD2 (6 bases). CDR3 length equals 15 residues. Germline CDR1 is SEHNR and CDR2 is FQNEAQ (reference sequence). Trimming took off 1 base at V and 4 bases at J, with 14 bases between the two ends.